This T cell receptor (beta chain) derives from a study of regulatory and conventional T cells in RAG deficiency. General study results and limits: Shannon entropy fell and Simpson indices rose in RAG-deficient patients. In Omenn syndrome, Treg and Tconv repertoires overlapped >75%.

V shed 0 bases and J shed 10 bases, with 10 bases lying between them. There are 13 residues in the CDR3. CDR1 is MNHNS, CDR2 SASEGT, per germline. Points on this clone: No antigen is known for it.

Produced via immunoSEQ multiplex PCR; TCRdb's table is partial and in-frame only. The table shows 20,000 to 25,000 clones, with approximately 93% occurring only once. Blood CD4+ CD25-low CD127-high conventional T cells supplied the genomic DNA template. The sample was also reused in another study, on regulatory T cells. This second study says: The primer mix had 52 TRBV and 13 TRBJ primers.

This rearrangement joins TRBV6-1 to TRBJ2-1; D gene uncertain. Sequencing was carried out using CD4+ T cells sorted from blood. The TCR comes from a human donor in good health. CDR3 in DNA: TGTGCCAGCAGTGAAGCGTTTGGGGAAGAGCAGTTCTTC. Amino acid sequence: CASSEAFGEEQFF.